The 20 T cell receptor beta chains below come from one sample, sequenced in a study of shared clonotypes between healthy human individuals. Sequenced by immunoSEQ multiplex PCR; TCRdb stores in-frame clones only, minus some. Of over 1.4 million clones listed, approximately 97% are singletons. The sequencing sample was made of naive CD4+ T cells sorted from blood. The subset denotes: CD45RA+ positively selected. These receptors came from a man under 40 in good health.

The chain recombines TRBV5-6 with TRBJ2-7, with 8 bases identical to TRBD1. CDR1 and CDR2 (germline): SGHDT, YYEEEE. CDR3 length: 16 amino acids. Trimming at V came to 2 bases and at J to 2 bases, leaving 9 bases not matched to a gene. DNA for the CDR3: TGTGCCAGCAGCTTTGGGACAGGAACGACCCCCTACGAGCAGTACTTC. Translated: CASSFGTGTTPYEQYF.

In regard to this clone: This same CDR3 is encoded by further DNA sequences in the sample. The chain has TRBV9 and TRBJ2-7; D is perhaps TRBD2 (6 bases). The germline gives CDR1 SGDLS, CDR2 YYNGEE. V shed 0 bases and J shed 3 bases, with 10 bases lying between them. CDR3 length equals 14 residues. The CDR3 is CASSVDGSGYEQYF. As DNA, the CDR3 is TGTGCCAGCAGCGTAGACGGTAGCGGCTACGAGCAGTACTTC.

The rearrangement links TRBV5-4 to TRBJ2-7, with D unresolved. The CDR3 has 15 amino acids. V was trimmed by 2 bases and J by 7 bases, leaving 19 bases between them. Germline CDR1 reads SGHNT; CDR2 reads YYREEE (reference sequence). This chain's CDR3 is CASSLPENRYGEQYF. Written as DNA, the CDR3 is TGTGCCAGCAGCTTACCCGAAAACCGGTACGGGGAGCAGTACTTC.

The rearrangement joins TRBV7-3 to TRBJ2-7; 7 positions match TRBD1. Per germline, CDR1 SGHTA and CDR2 FQGTGA. The length of the CDR3 is 13 residues. V lost 4 bases to trimming and J lost 13 bases; unmatched junction nucleotides: 13. This chain's CDR3 is CASSSGPLTGKYF. The CDR3 nucleotides are TGTGCCAGCAGCTCAGGTCCCTTGACAGGGAAATACTTC.

CDR3 in amino acids: CGMDIDRKGTGELFF. The DNA for the CDR3 is TGTGGCATGGATATCGACAGGAAGGGTACCGGGGAGCTGTTTTTT. This chain uses TRBV14 with TRBJ2-2; tentatively, D is TRBD1 (6 bases). The length of the CDR3 is 15 residues. In germline, CDR1 is SGHDN, CDR2 FVKESK. Full variable domain (missing parts from reference TRBV14 and TRBJ2-2): EAGVTQFPSHSVIEKGQTVTLRCDPISGHDNLYWYRRVMGKEIKFLLHFVKESKQDESGMPNNRFLAERTGGTYSTLKVQPAELEDSGVYFCGMDIDRKGTGELFFGEGSRLTVL.

The genes are TRBV28 and TRBJ1-4; tentative D call: TRBD1 (5 bases). The germline gives CDR1 MDHEN, CDR2 SYDVKM. Trimming took 10 bases from V and 4 from J, leaving 10 bases between them. The CDR3 extends over 12 amino acids. This CDR3 is CATRVSNEKLFF. The CDR3 DNA sequence: TGTGCCACCAGGGTTAGTAATGAAAAACTGTTTTTT.

The rearrangement uses TRBV6-6 and TRBJ2-6; D perhaps matches TRBD2 (5 bases). The V end was cut by 11 bases, the J end by 0 bases, with 14 bases between. CDR1 MNHNY and CDR2 SVGAGI come from the germline V gene (reference sequence). CDR3 length: 15 residues. The CDR3 bases are TGTGCCGGGCGGGCAGTCCCCTCTGGGGCCAACGTCCTGACTTTC. Its translation is CAGRAVPSGANVLTF.

The chain employs TRBV25-1 and TRBJ1-1; a possible D gene is TRBD1 (6 bases). The CDR3 contains 15 residues. Germline CDR1 MGHDK, CDR2 SYGVNS. Trimming took off 4 bases at V and 6 bases at J, with 18 bases between the two ends. The CDR3 DNA reads TGTGCCAGCAGTGCTCGAACAGGGCCCGGGGCTGAAGCTTTCTTT. Encoded protein: CASSARTGPGAEAFF.

This clone was observed once. The chain has TRBV30 and TRBJ1-4, with 9 bases lining up with TRBD1. The CDR3 totals 17 residues. Trimming cost V 1 base and J 0 bases; bases outside gene matches: 6. Looked up from germline, CDR1 is GTSNPN and CDR2 is SVGIG (reference sequence). The CDR3 nucleotides are TGTGCCTGGAGTGCTACAGGGGGCTCTGCAACTAATGAAAAACTGTTTTTT. Translating gives CAWSATGGSATNEKLFF.

This chain joins TRBV4-3 and TRBJ2-7; 10 bases fit TRBD1. This CDR3 spans 16 amino acids. The germline V gene encodes CDR1 LGHNA and CDR2 YSLEER. V dropped 1 base and J dropped 3; count of bases not matched to a gene: 6. The CDR3 here is CASSQAYGTGDYEQYF. The CDR3 region has the DNA TGCGCCAGCAGCCAAGCCTACGGGACAGGGGACTACGAGCAGTACTTC.

Worth noting for this clone: This CDR3 is also generated by other DNA sequences in the sample. The chain's CDR3 is CSVEPGSQETQYF. DNA for the CDR3: TGCAGCGTTGAACCAGGGAGTCAAGAGACCCAGTACTTC. V is TRBV29-1 and J is TRBJ2-5, with D perhaps being TRBD1 or TRBD2 (5 bases each). Trimming took off 2 bases at V and 2 bases at J, with 9 bases between the two ends. CDR3 length: 13 residues. Germline CDR1 and CDR2: SQVTM and ANQGSEA. The full variable domain, in which reference TRBV29-1 and TRBJ2-5 provide the parts outside the CDR3, is SAVISQKPSRDICQRGTSLTIQCQVDSQVTMMFWYRQQPGQSLTLIATANQGSEATYESGFVIDKFPISRPNLTFSTLTVSNMSPEDSSIYLCSVEPGSQETQYFGPGTRLLVL.

The J gene is TRBJ1-1, the V gene TRBV5-1; possibly TRBD1 for D (5 bases). The CDR3 totals 15 residues. Trimming left V 3 bases short and J 0 bases short, with 12 bases between. The germline V gene has CDR1 SGHRS and CDR2 YFSETQ. The chain's CDR3 is CASSSTQVLNTEAFF. CDR3 DNA: TGCGCCAGCAGCTCCACACAGGTACTGAACACTGAAGCTTTCTTT.

This chain connects TRBV12-5 to TRBJ1-1; tentative D call: TRBD1 (5 bases). Looked up from germline, CDR1 is LGHNT and CDR2 is FRNRAP. Trimming stripped 7 bases from V and 0 bases from J, with 12 bases between. CDR3 size: 14 residues. CDR3 loop: CASVMGPMNTEAFF. CDR3 nucleotides: TGTGCTAGTGTGATGGGGCCAATGAACACTGAAGCTTTCTTT.

This chain uses TRBV5-4 with TRBJ2-1; TRBD2 matches 16 bases. The ends lost 0 bases at V and 7 bases at J; junction bases unmatched: 7. The germline gives CDR1 SGHNT, CDR2 YYREEE (reference sequence). CDR3 length equals 18 residues. The CDR3: CASSLGGLAGGPGNEQFF. DNA for the CDR3: TGTGCCAGCAGCTTGGGGGGACTAGCGGGAGGGCCGGGTAATGAGCAGTTCTTC.

The V gene is TRBV5-6, the J gene TRBJ2-1, with 13 bases aligning to TRBD2. This CDR3 contains 15 residues. J lost 7 bases, V lost 5 bases, and 6 bases had no gene match. The germline V gene encodes CDR1 SGHDT and CDR2 YYEEEE. CDR3 sequence: CASSLTSGRLNEQFF. The CDR3 DNA is TGTGCCAGCAGTTTGACTAGCGGGAGGTTGAATGAGCAGTTCTTC. Full variable domain (missing parts from reference TRBV5-6 and TRBJ2-1): DAGVTQSPTHLIKTRGQQVTLRCSPKSGHDTVSWYQQALGQGPQFIFQYYEEEERQRGNFPDRFSGHQFPNYSSELNVNALLLGDSALYLCASSLTSGRLNEQFFGPGTRLTVL.

The V and J genes are TRBV19 and TRBJ1-1, with no clear D. The CDR3 is 15 residues long. Germline V gene lookup returns CDR1 LNHDA and CDR2 SQIVND (reference sequence). V was cut by 0 bases and J by 0 bases, with 8 bases left in between. This chain's CDR3 is CASSIDQQMNTEAFF. In DNA form, the CDR3 reads TGTGCCAGTAGTATAGATCAACAGATGAACACTGAAGCTTTCTTT. Based on the CDR3 plus reference TRBV19 and TRBJ1-1, the full variable domain is DGGITQSPKYLFRKEGQNVTLSCEQNLNHDAMYWYRQDPGQGLRLIYYSQIVNDFQKGDIAEGYSVSREKKESFPLTVTSAQKNPTAFYLCASSIDQQMNTEAFFGQGTRLTVV.

The V call is TRBV5-1, the J call TRBJ2-7, with TRBD2 matching 10 bases. Germline V gene data show CDR1 as SGHRS and CDR2 as YFSETQ. The CDR3 totals 13 residues. V shed 2 bases, J shed 5 bases, and the junction held 1 base outside the gene matches. This CDR3 reads CASSLGTSDEQYF. The CDR3 nucleotides are TGCGCCAGCAGCTTAGGGACTAGCGACGAGCAGTACTTC.

V is TRBV4-3 and J is TRBJ2-1; 13 positions match TRBD2. The CDR3 loop spans 17 amino acids. The V gene's germline CDR1 is LGHNA and CDR2 YSLEER. V shed 2 bases, J shed 9 bases, and the junction held 10 bases outside the gene matches. The CDR3 sequence: CASSQPSGLAGEGEQFF. The CDR3, as DNA: TGCGCCAGCAGCCAACCTTCCGGACTAGCGGGAGAGGGTGAGCAGTTCTTC.

CDR3 region: CASSVIRTTGGGETQYF. The CDR3 nucleotides read TGTGCCAGCAGTGTCATACGGACGACGGGGGGGGGTGAGACCCAGTACTTC. The V and J genes are TRBV6-1 and TRBJ2-5; 8 nucleotides align to TRBD2. Germline loops: CDR1 MNHNS, CDR2 SASEGT. The junction had 15 bases not matched to a gene; V was cut back by 4 bases and J by 5 bases. This CDR3 has 17 amino acids.

The chain employs TRBV7-6 and TRBJ2-1, with 7 positions matching TRBD2. Germline V lookup: CDR1 SGHVS, CDR2 FNYEAQ. This CDR3 has 14 amino acids. The junction had 4 bases not matched to a gene; V was cut back by 0 bases and J by 8 bases. This CDR3 reads CASSLAGGSDEQFF. The CDR3 DNA is TGTGCCAGCAGCTTAGCGGGAGGGTCAGATGAGCAGTTCTTC.